This is a list of T cell receptor beta chains from one sample in a study of naive and memory T cell subsets. Each CDR3 protein gets one entry after TCRdb re-called the UMI-ligation and nested PCR reads with MiXCR. The sample carries 140,000 to 150,000 distinct CDR3 sequences, 17% recorded once. The sequenced sample was naive CD4+ T cells from blood. Receptors were obtained from a human donor in good health. Each CDR3 is given with its conserved first and last residue. Each record gives: clone size, J gene, D gene, V gene, CDR3 DNA, CDR3 protein. The D gene is left open where the match is weak. A clone size is listed for some rows: how often the clone was seen (once, few, many), or a class if it is expanded.

size: NA
J: TRBJ2-1
D: NA
V: TRBV29-1
DNA: TGCAGCGTTGCACCACCCAATGAGCAGTTCTTC
CDR3: CSVAPPNEQFF

size: NA
J: TRBJ2-3
D: NA
V: TRBV5-1
DNA: TGCGCCAGCAGCACGGAAAGCACAGATACGCAGTATTTT
CDR3: CASSTESTDTQYF

size: NA
J: TRBJ2-2
D: TRBD2
V: TRBV24-1
DNA: TGTGCCACCAGTGGGAAGACTAGCGGGAGGGACACCGGGGAGCTGTTTTTT
CDR3: CATSGKTSGRDTGELFF

size: NA
J: TRBJ1-1
D: NA
V: TRBV7-2
DNA: TGTGCCGTCAAGGGGTTTATGAACACTGAAGCTTTCTTT
CDR3: CAVKGFMNTEAFF

size: few
J: TRBJ2-5
D: NA
V: TRBV14
DNA: TGTGCCAGCAGCCAAGGAAACAGGCAGGGTCCAGAGACCCAGTACTTC
CDR3: CASSQGNRQGPETQYF

size: NA
J: TRBJ2-5
D: TRBD2
V: TRBV30
DNA: TGTGCCTGGAGTGCGGGACTAGCGGGATATGAGACCCAGTACTTC
CDR3: CAWSAGLAGYETQYF

size: few
J: TRBJ2-1
D: NA
V: TRBV29-1
DNA: TGCAGCGTTGTGGGCAGGTTCTCCTACAATGAGCAGTTCTTC
CDR3: CSVVGRFSYNEQFF

size: NA
J: TRBJ2-1
D: TRBD2
V: TRBV18
DNA: TGTGCCAGCTCACCACCAGGACTAGCGGGAGGGCCCGGTGAGCAGTTCTTC
CDR3: CASSPPGLAGGPGEQFF

size: NA
J: TRBJ2-1
D: NA
V: TRBV6-5
DNA: TGTGACAGCAGTTACGTGGGGGGAAATGAGCAGTTCTTC
CDR3: CDSSYVGGNEQFF

size: few
J: TRBJ2-5
D: TRBD2
V: TRBV10-3
DNA: TGTGCCATCAGTGATAGCGGGGGACAAGAGACCCAGTACTTC
CDR3: CAISDSGGQETQYF

size: NA
J: TRBJ1-3
D: NA
V: TRBV5-1
DNA: TGCGCCAGCAGCTCCGGGTCCACCTCTGGAAACACCATATATTTT
CDR3: CASSSGSTSGNTIYF

size: few
J: TRBJ1-2
D: NA
V: TRBV4-2
DNA: TGTGCCAGCAGCCAAGATCAGGCAGGCAGCTATGGCTACACCTTC
CDR3: CASSQDQAGSYGYTF

size: few
J: TRBJ2-1
D: NA
V: TRBV3-1
DNA: TGTGCCAGCAGCCAAGAGGGGGCGCTCAATGAGCAGTTCTTC
CDR3: CASSQEGALNEQFF

size: NA
J: TRBJ1-4
D: NA
V: TRBV12-3/TRBV12-4
DNA: TGTGCCAGCAGCTTCGACAGGAGTAATGAAAAACTGTTTTTT
CDR3: CASSFDRSNEKLFF

size: few
J: TRBJ1-2
D: NA
V: TRBV25-1
DNA: TGTGCCAGCAGTGAACCAGCTGGGGGAGACTATGGCTACACCTTC
CDR3: CASSEPAGGDYGYTF

size: NA
J: TRBJ1-1
D: NA
V: TRBV5-1
DNA: TGCGCCAGCAGCTCACAAGGGGGGAACACTGAAGCTTTCTTT
CDR3: CASSSQGGNTEAFF

size: NA
J: TRBJ2-7
D: NA
V: TRBV27
DNA: TGTGCCAGCCGACCCAGTGGCAGGGCCTCCTACGAGCAGTACTTC
CDR3: CASRPSGRASYEQYF

size: NA
J: TRBJ2-1
D: NA
V: TRBV24-1
DNA: TGTGCCACCAGTGACCTGAGCCAGAGCTCCTACAATGAGCAGTTCTTC
CDR3: CATSDLSQSSYNEQFF

size: many
J: TRBJ2-7
D: TRBD1
V: TRBV2
DNA: TGTGCCAGCAGTATACAGGGGACGCTTCCCTACGAGCAGTACTTC
CDR3: CASSIQGTLPYEQYF

size: NA
J: TRBJ1-5
D: NA
V: TRBV19
DNA: TGTGCCACTGAACAGACAGTAAACAATCAGCCCCAGCATTTT
CDR3: CATEQTVNNQPQHF

size: few
J: TRBJ1-4
D: TRBD1
V: TRBV6-5
DNA: TGTGCCAGCAGCCCGAAACCGGGACAGGGGAACGAAAAACTGTTTTTT
CDR3: CASSPKPGQGNEKLFF

size: NA
J: TRBJ2-7
D: NA
V: TRBV6-5
DNA: TGTGCCACCACCCGGGGGGCAGGGGGCCACGAGCAGTACTTC
CDR3: CATTRGAGGHEQYF

size: many
J: TRBJ2-7
D: TRBD2
V: TRBV29-1
DNA: TGCAGCGTTGAGACTAGCGAAGGGGGCGAGCAGTACTTC
CDR3: CSVETSEGGEQYF

size: NA
J: TRBJ2-5
D: TRBD2
V: TRBV12-3/TRBV12-4
DNA: TGTGCCAGCAGGCCCCAAGCGGGGGCAGGTGAGACCCAGTACTTC
CDR3: CASRPQAGAGETQYF

size: many
J: TRBJ2-2
D: NA
V: TRBV28
DNA: TGTGCCAGCGTCAGACAGGCCTTGGGAGGGGAGCTGTTTTTT
CDR3: CASVRQALGGELFF

size: NA
J: TRBJ2-5
D: NA
V: TRBV4-2
DNA: TGTGCCAGCAGCCAAGATCCTTACGGGACAGAGACCCAGTACTTC
CDR3: CASSQDPYGTETQYF

size: NA
J: TRBJ1-1
D: NA
V: TRBV20-1
DNA: TGCAGTGCTATAAGGGACCTCTGGGGGTGGTCCACTGAAGCTTTCTTT
CDR3: CSAIRDLWGWSTEAFF

size: few
J: TRBJ2-2
D: NA
V: TRBV15
DNA: TGTGCCACCAGCCCCCCCTATGCCGGGGAGCTGTTTTTT
CDR3: CATSPPYAGELFF

size: few
J: TRBJ2-7
D: TRBD2
V: TRBV10-3
DNA: TGTGCCATCAGTGACTCCAGCGGGAGGACCTCCTACGAGCAGTACTTC
CDR3: CAISDSSGRTSYEQYF

size: few
J: TRBJ2-3
D: NA
V: TRBV14
DNA: TGTGCCAGCAGCCAAGGGTCTTGGGAAAGCACAGATACGCAGTATTTT
CDR3: CASSQGSWESTDTQYF

size: few
J: TRBJ2-7
D: TRBD2
V: TRBV6-1
DNA: TGTGCCAGCAGTGATGGAGGGACTAGCGGGAAATACGAGCAGTACTTC
CDR3: CASSDGGTSGKYEQYF

size: NA
J: TRBJ1-4
D: NA
V: TRBV20-1
DNA: TGCAGTGCTAGAGCAGCTGCTGAGGATGAAAAACTGTTTTTT
CDR3: CSARAAAEDEKLFF

size: NA
J: TRBJ2-6
D: TRBD1
V: TRBV27
DNA: TGTGCCAGCAGCCGCCCTCCGGGACAGGGTACCACTGGGGCCAACGTCCTGACTTTC
CDR3: CASSRPPGQGTTGANVLTF

size: NA
J: TRBJ2-1
D: TRBD2
V: TRBV4-1
DNA: TGCGCCAGCAGCCAAGATTGGACTAGCGGGAGTGGGTTCTACAATGAGCAGTTCTTC
CDR3: CASSQDWTSGSGFYNEQFF

size: many
J: TRBJ2-7
D: NA
V: TRBV2
DNA: TGTGCCAGCCGCGTGACTGGAGGAACCTACGAGCAGTACTTC
CDR3: CASRVTGGTYEQYF

size: few
J: TRBJ2-3
D: NA
V: TRBV28
DNA: TGTGCCAGCAGCTCCCAAGTGGGAGATGGGAATACGCAGTATTTT
CDR3: CASSSQVGDGNTQYF

size: NA
J: TRBJ2-7
D: NA
V: TRBV30
DNA: TGTGCCTGGAACTGGGAGACAGGCGGCCGCTACGAGCAGTACTTC
CDR3: CAWNWETGGRYEQYF

size: NA
J: TRBJ2-3
D: NA
V: TRBV10-3
DNA: TGTGCCATCAGTGAACAACAGCCCTACACAGATACGCAGTATTTT
CDR3: CAISEQQPYTDTQYF

size: NA
J: TRBJ2-7
D: TRBD2
V: TRBV27
DNA: TGTGCCAGCAGTCCCTTCGGGCTAGCGGCTGAGAACTACGAGCAGTACTTC
CDR3: CASSPFGLAAENYEQYF

size: NA
J: TRBJ2-1
D: NA
V: TRBV5-1
DNA: TGCGCCAGCAGCCCGCGACAGGAACCTAACAATGAGCAGTTCTTC
CDR3: CASSPRQEPNNEQFF

size: few
J: TRBJ2-1
D: TRBD2
V: TRBV4-1
DNA: TGCGCCAGCAGCCAAGGGCTAGCGGGAGTCGGCAACAATGAGCAGTTCTTC
CDR3: CASSQGLAGVGNNEQFF